The 13 T cell receptor beta chains given below trace back to one sample, sequenced in a study of early T cells in non-severe SARS-CoV-2 infection. TCRdb passed the 5' RACE reads through MiXCR, listing each CDR3 protein once. The sample consists of 24,000 or so distinct CDR3 sequences, around 4.2% of them appearing once. Sequenced: whole blood. These receptors originate from an adult who was a healthcare worker with PCR-confirmed SARS-CoV-2 infection or an uninfected control (not recorded which).

CDR3 sequence: CASSQAGAWSGGETQYF. CDR3 DNA: TGTGCCAGCAGCCAAGCGGGAGCCTGGTCGGGCGGGGAGACCCAGTACTTC. The chain recombines TRBV3-1 with TRBJ2-5; D is possibly TRBD2 (6 bases). CDR3 length equals 17 residues. V lost 1 base and J 5 bases, leaving 20 bases between the germline ends. The germline CDR1 and CDR2 sequences are LGHDT and YNNKEL (reference sequence).

The chain joins TRBV10-3 to TRBJ2-1; maybe TRBD2 (5 bases). Germline V gives CDR1 ENHRY, CDR2 SYGVKD. The CDR3 is made up of 17 amino acids. V dropped 3 bases and J dropped 1 base, with 16 bases sitting between them. CDR3: CAISELAGERSYNEQFF. The CDR3 DNA follows: TGTGCCATCAGTGAACTGGCGGGCGAGAGGTCCTACAATGAGCAGTTCTTC.

The table lists this clonotype with many counts. This rearrangement joins TRBV29-1 to TRBJ2-3; no firm D call. The V and J ends lost 3 bases and 4 bases respectively, with 17 bases between them. Germline CDR1 reads SQVTM; CDR2 reads ANQGSEA. The length of the CDR3 is 15 residues. The CDR3 DNA is TGCAGCGTTGAGGGGTACTCGAAGGCCCCAGATACGCAGTATTTT. Its protein is CSVEGYSKAPDTQYF.

This clonotype was detected ten times or more. The V call is TRBV7-6, the J call TRBJ2-3; 8 bases map to TRBD2. The CDR3 has 16 residues. Per the germline V gene, CDR1 is SGHVS and CDR2 is FNYEAQ. V trimming: 0 bases; J trimming: 3 bases; junction bases outside the gene matches: 5. CDR3 loop: CASSLAAGDVTDTQYF. For the CDR3, the DNA is TGTGCCAGCAGCTTAGCAGCGGGAGACGTTACAGATACGCAGTATTTT.

This clonotype is deemed medium-sized. V gene TRBV27 combines with J gene TRBJ2-7, with TRBD2 matching 9 bases. V shed 3 bases and J 2 bases; nucleotides not matched to a gene: 2. This CDR3 has 14 residues. The germline gives CDR1 MNHEY, CDR2 SMNVEV (reference sequence). The CDR3 DNA reads as TGTGCCAGCAGTTTGCGGGAGGGCCCCTACGAGCAGTACTTC. Its protein product is CASSLREGPYEQYF.

This clonotype was recorded many times. The chain joins TRBV12-3 or TRBV12-4 to TRBJ2-5, with D unresolved. This CDR3 has 11 residues. Between the trimmed V and J ends, which lost 6 bases and 4 bases, there was a span of 6 bases. The CDR3 sequence is CASSRRETQYF. The CDR3 DNA reads TGTGCCAGCAGCCGCCGAGAGACCCAGTACTTC.

This clonotype was seen repeatedly, ten times or more. The chain combines TRBV20-1 with TRBJ2-3, with 8 bases fitting TRBD1. V lost 0 bases, J lost 2 bases, and 13 bases stayed unmatched. The CDR3 length is 18 residues. The V gene's germline CDR1 is DFQATT and CDR2 SNEGSKA (reference sequence). The CDR3 loop is CSARDPRGHPLFTDTQYF. The CDR3 DNA sequence: TGCAGTGCTAGAGATCCCAGGGGGCATCCCCTGTTCACAGATACGCAGTATTTT.

The sample holds a few counts of this clonotype. The chain carries TRBV10-3 and TRBJ2-1; 7 positions match TRBD2. The ends lost 10 bases at V and 0 bases at J; junction bases unmatched: 6. Per the germline V gene, CDR1 is ENHRY and CDR2 is SYGVKD. The CDR3 loop spans 14 amino acids. CDR3 sequence: CASTSVPSYNEQFF. CDR3 bases: TGTGCCAGCACTAGCGTACCCTCCTACAATGAGCAGTTCTTC.

There are many counts of this clonotype. The CDR3 DNA follows: TGTGCCAGCAGTGATTGGGACTCGTCCACAGATACGCAGTATTTT. Translated: CASSDWDSSTDTQYF. The chain joins TRBV2 to TRBJ2-3, with D maybe TRBD2 (6 bases). V was pared by 3 bases and J by 2 bases, with 12 bases between. CDR1 is SNHLY and CDR2 is FYNNEI in the germline V gene. This CDR3 is 15 amino acids long.

This clonotype was detected ten times or more. V usage is TRBV20-1 and J usage is TRBJ2-3; 11 nucleotides match TRBD2. The CDR3 has 15 residues. Unmatched junction bases numbered 5, after V lost 1 base and J lost 5 bases. The germline gives CDR1 DFQATT, CDR2 SNEGSKA (reference sequence). The DNA of the CDR3 is TGCAGTGCTAGAGGCCACGGACTAGCGGGAGATACGCAGTATTTT. Translating it yields CSARGHGLAGDTQYF.

The chain carries TRBV21-1 and TRBJ1-2. TRBV21-1 is an annotated pseudogene. CDR3 size: 14 residues. In DNA, the CDR3 is TGTGCCAGCAGCAACGCCGGGGGCCCTTGGGGCTACACCTTC. Amino acids: CASSNAGGPWGYTF.

This clonotype is classed as medium-sized. This chain links TRBV18 with TRBJ1-5; D may be TRBD1 (5 bases). V was cut by 4 bases and J by 6 bases, with 10 bases left in between. The length of the CDR3 is 13 residues. Looked up from germline, CDR1 is KGHSH and CDR2 is LQKENI. For the CDR3, the DNA is TGTGCCAGCTCACTAGGGGCAGGTCAGCCCCAGCATTTT. It codes for CASSLGAGQPQHF.

This clonotype has ten or more counts. The gene calls are TRBV12-2 and TRBJ1-2; the D call in the table, TRBD1, was not verified against the DNA. TRBV12-2 is a pseudogene locus. This CDR3 comprises 17 residues. The CDR3 DNA is TGTGCAAGTCGCTTAGCGATGTCACATCCCAGGGGCTATGGCTACACCTTC. It yields the protein CASRLAMSHPRGYGYTF.